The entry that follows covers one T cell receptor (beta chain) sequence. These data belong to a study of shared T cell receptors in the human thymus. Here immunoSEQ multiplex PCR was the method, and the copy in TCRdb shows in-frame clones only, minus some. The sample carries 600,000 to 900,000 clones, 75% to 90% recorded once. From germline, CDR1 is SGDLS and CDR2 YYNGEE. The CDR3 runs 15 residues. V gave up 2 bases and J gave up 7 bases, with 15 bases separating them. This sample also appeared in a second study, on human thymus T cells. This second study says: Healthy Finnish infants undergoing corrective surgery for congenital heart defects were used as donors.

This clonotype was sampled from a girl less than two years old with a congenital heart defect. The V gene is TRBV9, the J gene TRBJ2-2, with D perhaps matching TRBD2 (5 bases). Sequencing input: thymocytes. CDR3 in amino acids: CASSVDRGAVGELFF. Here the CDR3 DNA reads TGTGCCAGCAGCGTTGATCGGGGTGCTGTCGGGGAGCTGTTTTTT.